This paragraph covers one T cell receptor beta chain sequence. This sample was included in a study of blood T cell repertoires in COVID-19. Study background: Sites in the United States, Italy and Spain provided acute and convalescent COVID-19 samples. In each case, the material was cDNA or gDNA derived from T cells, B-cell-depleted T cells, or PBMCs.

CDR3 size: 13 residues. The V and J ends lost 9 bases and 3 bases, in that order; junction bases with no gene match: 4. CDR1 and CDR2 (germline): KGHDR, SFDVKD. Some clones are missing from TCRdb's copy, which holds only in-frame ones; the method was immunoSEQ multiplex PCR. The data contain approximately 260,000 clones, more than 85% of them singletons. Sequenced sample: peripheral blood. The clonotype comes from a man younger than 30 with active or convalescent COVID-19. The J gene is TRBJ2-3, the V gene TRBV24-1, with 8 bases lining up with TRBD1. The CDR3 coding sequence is TGTGCCACCCAGGGGGCTTGGACAGATACGCAGTATTTT. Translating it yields CATQGAWTDTQYF.